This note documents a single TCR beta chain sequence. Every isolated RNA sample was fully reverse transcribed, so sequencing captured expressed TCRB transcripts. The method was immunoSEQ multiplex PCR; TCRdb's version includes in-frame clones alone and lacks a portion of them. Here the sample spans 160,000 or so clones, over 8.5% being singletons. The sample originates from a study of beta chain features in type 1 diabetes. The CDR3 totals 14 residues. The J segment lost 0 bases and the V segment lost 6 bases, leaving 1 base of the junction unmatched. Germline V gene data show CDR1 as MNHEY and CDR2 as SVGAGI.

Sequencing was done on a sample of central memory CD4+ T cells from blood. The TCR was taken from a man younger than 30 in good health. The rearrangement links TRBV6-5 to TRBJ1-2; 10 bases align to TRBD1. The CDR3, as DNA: TGTGCCAGCAGGGGGACAGGGGCTAACTATGGCTACACCTTC. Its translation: CASRGTGANYGYTF.